The 12 T cell receptor beta chains in this list originate from one sample, sequenced in a study of cytomegalovirus exposure and HLA in healthy donors. PCR primers comprised 60 Vbeta and 13 Jbeta primers. Data came from immunoSEQ multiplex PCR; TCRdb stores just in-frame clones and leaves some out. The sample holds over 150,000 clones; nearly 80% are singletons and the top ten take 13%. Specimen: PBMCs. The receptors derive from a man aged 25-45 years in good health and CMV-seropositive.

DNA for the CDR3: TGTGCCAGCAGTTACCGCGGCTCCCAAGAGACCCAGTACTTC. This encodes CASSYRGSQETQYF. This chain joins TRBV6-5 and TRBJ2-5, with D unresolved. V lost 2 bases and J 1 base, leaving 8 bases between the germline ends. CDR1 is MNHEY, CDR2 SVGAGI, per germline. The CDR3 is 14 amino acids.

The chain combines TRBV18 with TRBJ1-1; 11 nucleotides agree with TRBD1. The CDR3 has 14 amino acids. With V trimmed by 2 bases and J by 4 bases, 0 bases remained unmatched. Germline V gives CDR1 KGHSH, CDR2 LQKENI. This chain's CDR3 is CASSPGTGGTEAFF. CDR3 nucleotide sequence: TGTGCCAGCTCACCAGGGACAGGGGGCACTGAAGCTTTCTTT.

This chain connects TRBV6-6 to TRBJ1-1; no reliable D call. The CDR3 has 13 amino acids. Germline CDR1 MNHNY, CDR2 SVGAGI (reference sequence). V lost 1 base, J lost 1 base, and 4 bases lay in between. The CDR3 region is CASSYLRNTEAFF. The CDR3 DNA sequence: TGTGCCAGCAGTTACTTGAGGAACACTGAAGCTTTCTTT.

CDR3 sequence reads: CASSLTGGGRLGYTF. The CDR3, as DNA: TGTGCCAGCAGTTTAACGGGGGGGGGCCGGCTTGGCTACACCTTC. The genes are TRBV28 and TRBJ1-2; the D gene is possibly TRBD1 (6 bases). This CDR3 comprises 15 residues. Between the trimmed V and J ends, which lost 2 bases and 7 bases, there was a span of 17 bases. Germline CDR1 reads MDHEN; CDR2 reads SYDVKM.

This sequence joins TRBV18 and TRBJ1-3; no clear D gene. V shed 4 bases and J shed 0 bases, with 16 bases lying between them. The CDR3 length is 17 residues. The germline V gene encodes CDR1 KGHSH and CDR2 LQKENI. The CDR3 sequence is CASSRYDPQLSGNTIYF. The CDR3 nucleotides read TGTGCCAGCTCACGTTATGATCCTCAACTCTCTGGAAACACCATATATTTT.

The chain uses TRBV5-5 and TRBJ2-1; D remains unclear. The CDR3 extends over 11 amino acids. Germline CDR1 is SGHKS and CDR2 is YYEKEE (reference sequence). V was shortened by 6 bases and J by 3 bases, with 4 bases between the two germline ends. DNA of the CDR3: TGTGCCAGCACACACTACAATGAGCAGTTCTTC. Amino acid sequence: CASTHYNEQFF. Variable domain in full (rest from reference TRBV5-5 and TRBJ2-1): DAGVTQSPTHLIKTRGQQVTLRCSPISGHKSVSWYQQVLGQGPQFIFQYYEKEERGRGNFPDRFSARQFPNYSSELNVNALLLGDSALYLCASTHYNEQFFGPGTRLTVL.

The chain has TRBV29-1 and TRBJ2-7; D perhaps matches TRBD2 (6 bases). Germline values: CDR1 SQVTM, CDR2 ANQGSEA. Trimming pared 7 bases from V and 3 bases from J, leaving 13 bases between. The CDR3 is 12 amino acids. CDR3 sequence (DNA): TGCAGCGGTGGGGGGTCCTACTACGAGCAGTACTTC. Translated: CSGGGSYYEQYF.

This chain links TRBV28 with TRBJ1-5, with D possibly being TRBD1 (6 bases). Germline values: CDR1 MDHEN, CDR2 SYDVKM. V lost 3 bases to trimming and J lost 6 bases, with 15 bases between them. This CDR3 has 15 residues. The CDR3 is CASSLGGGASQPQHF. The CDR3 bases are TGTGCCAGCAGTTTGGGCGGGGGCGCGAGTCAGCCCCAGCATTTT.

The V and J genes are TRBV5-4 and TRBJ2-5, with D unclear. The CDR3 loop spans 13 amino acids. V was shortened by 1 base and J by 5 bases, with 9 bases between the two germline ends. CDR1 is SGHNT, CDR2 YYREEE, per germline (reference sequence). CDR3 coding DNA: TGTGCCAGCAGCTTGTCGTCCCTGGAGACCCAGTACTTC. This encodes CASSLSSLETQYF.

This clone is a singleton in its sample. The chain combines TRBV5-4 with TRBJ2-5; tentative D call: TRBD2 (7 bases). This CDR3 spans 16 amino acids. CDR1 is SGHNT, CDR2 YYREEE, per germline (reference sequence). Trimming left V 4 bases short and J 2 bases short, with 18 bases between. CDR3 bases: TGTGCCAGCAGCACCATTTGGGGGGGCCAACAAGAGACCCAGTACTTC. This encodes CASSTIWGGQQETQYF.

This sequence joins TRBV7-2 and TRBJ1-1, with a tentative D call TRBD1 (5 bases). Looked up from germline, CDR1 is SGHTA and CDR2 is FQGNSA. V was cut by 2 bases and J by 0 bases, with 13 bases left in between. This CDR3 has 16 amino acids. CDR3 residues: CASSLTGQRMNTEAFF. The CDR3 nucleotides read TGTGCCAGCAGCTTAACAGGCCAGCGTATGAACACTGAAGCTTTCTTT. The full variable domain, with the rest looked up from reference TRBV7-2 and TRBJ1-1, is GAGVSQSPSNKVTEKGKDVELRCDPISGHTALYWYRQSLGQGLEFLIYFQGNSAPDKSGLPSDRFSAERTGGSVSTLTIQRTQQEDSAVYLCASSLTGQRMNTEAFFGQGTRLTVV.

The chain joins TRBV11-2 to TRBJ2-7, with D perhaps TRBD1 (6 bases). The CDR3 runs 13 residues. Trimming cost V 1 base and J 7 bases, with 11 bases left between them. Germline V gives CDR1 SGHAT, CDR2 FQNNGV. In nucleotides, the CDR3 is TGTGCCAGCAGCTTAGCATCAGACAGGGAGCAGTACTTC. Translated: CASSLASDREQYF.